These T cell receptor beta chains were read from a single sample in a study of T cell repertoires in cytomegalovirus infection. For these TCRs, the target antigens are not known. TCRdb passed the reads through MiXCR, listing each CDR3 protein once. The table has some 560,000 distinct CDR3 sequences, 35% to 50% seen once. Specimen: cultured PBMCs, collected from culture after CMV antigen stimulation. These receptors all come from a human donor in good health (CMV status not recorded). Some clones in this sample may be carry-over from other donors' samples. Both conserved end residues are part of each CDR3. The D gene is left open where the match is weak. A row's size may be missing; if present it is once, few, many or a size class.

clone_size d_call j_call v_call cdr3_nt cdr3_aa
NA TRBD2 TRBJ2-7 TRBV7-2 TGTGCCAGCAGGACCTCTGCGGGAGGTTTTGTGCACTTC CASRTSAGGFVHF
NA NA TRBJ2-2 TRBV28 TGTGCCAGCAGTGCAAGGGGGGGCCTTAACACCGGGGAGCTGTTTTTT CASSARGGLNTGELFF
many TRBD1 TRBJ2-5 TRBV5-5 TGTGCCAGCAGCTTACGGACAGGGCAAGAGACCCAGTACTTC CASSLRTGQETQYF
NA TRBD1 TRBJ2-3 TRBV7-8 TGTGCCAGCAGCCATGGCAGGGGGCGCACAGATACGCAGTATTTT CASSHGRGRTDTQYF
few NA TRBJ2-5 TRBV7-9 TGTGCCAGCAGCGCCTCCGGGACGGGAGCCCAAGAGACCCAGTACTTC CASSASGTGAQETQYF
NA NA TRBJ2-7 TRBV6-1 TGTGCCAGCAGGGGACACCTACCCGTTTACGAGCAGTACTTC CASRGHLPVYEQYF
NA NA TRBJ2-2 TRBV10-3 TGTGCCATCAGTGAGTTAGGACAGTTGAACACCGGGGAGCTGTTTTTT CAISELGQLNTGELFF
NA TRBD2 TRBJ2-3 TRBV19 TGTGCCAGTAGTATAGATGGACTAGCGGGAATCACAGATACGCAGTATTTT CASSIDGLAGITDTQYF
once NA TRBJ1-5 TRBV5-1 TGCGCCAGCAGCCCGGGACCCGGACTCTATAGCAATCAGCCCCAGCATTTT CASSPGPGLYSNQPQHF
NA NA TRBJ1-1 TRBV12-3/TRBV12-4 TGTGCCAGCAGTTTCCGGGGTTCGTGGAACACTGAAGCTTTCTTT CASSFRGSWNTEAFF
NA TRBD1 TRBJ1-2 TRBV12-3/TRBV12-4 TGTGCCAGCAGTCACCGGGACAGGAATGGCTACACCTTC CASSHRDRNGYTF
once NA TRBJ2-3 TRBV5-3 TGTACCAGCAGCTTATACACAGATACGCAGTATTTT CTSSLYTDTQYF
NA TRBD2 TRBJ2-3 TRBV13 TGTGCCAGCAGCTCGACTAGCGGGGGGGCCTTTATAGCCGCAGATACGCAGTATTTT CASSSTSGGAFIAADTQYF
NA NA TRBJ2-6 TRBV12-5 TGTGCTAGTGGTTATTCTGGGGCCAACGTCCTGACTTTC CASGYSGANVLTF
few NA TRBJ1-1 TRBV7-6 TGTGCCAGCAGCACCGATCGGTTGACAGGTCTTTCGAACACTGAAGCTTTCTTT CASSTDRLTGLSNTEAFF
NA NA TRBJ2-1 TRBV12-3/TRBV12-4 TGTGCCAGCAGTCCTCGTGGGGGCGCCAGCAATGAGCAGTTCTTC CASSPRGGASNEQFF
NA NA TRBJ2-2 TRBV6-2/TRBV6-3 TGTGCCAGCAGTTATAGGAGCGGGGAGCTGTTTTTT CASSYRSGELFF
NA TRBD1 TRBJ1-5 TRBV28 TGTGCCAGCAGAGCATGGGACAGGGTGGGCCAGCCCCAGCATTTT CASRAWDRVGQPQHF
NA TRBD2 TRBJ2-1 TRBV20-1 TGCAGTGCTAGTTCCCAGCAACTCGGGTCTAGCGGGAATGAGCAGTTCTTC CSASSQQLGSSGNEQFF
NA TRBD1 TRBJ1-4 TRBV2 TGTGCCAGCATCGAATGGGCTCAGGGGGTGTTTTTT CASIEWAQGVFF
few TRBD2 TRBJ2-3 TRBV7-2 TGTGCCAGCAGCTCCCCCTTGGCGGGAGGGGTGAACACAGATACGCAGTATTTT CASSSPLAGGVNTDTQYF
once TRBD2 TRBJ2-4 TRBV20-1 TGCAGTGCTAGGCCCCTGGACGGTGCGGGGGACATTCAGTACTTC CSARPLDGAGDIQYF
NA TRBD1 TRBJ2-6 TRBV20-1 TGCAGTGCTAAGGGACAGGGTTTGTCCTCTGGGGCCAACGTCCTGACTTTC CSAKGQGLSSGANVLTF
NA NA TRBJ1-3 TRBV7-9 TGTGCCAGCAGTTACAGGGACGACACCATATATTTT CASSYRDDTIYF
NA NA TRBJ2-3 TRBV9 TGTGCCAGCAGCGCCCCAGGGGACCCCACAGATACGCAGTATTTT CASSAPGDPTDTQYF
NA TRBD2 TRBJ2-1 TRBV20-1 TGCAGTGCTAAACTAGCGGGAGGGCTAAATGAGCAGTTCTTC CSAKLAGGLNEQFF
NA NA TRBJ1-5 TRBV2 TGTGCCAGCACTGGACCCCTAAGGGATCAGCCCCAGCATTTT CASTGPLRDQPQHF
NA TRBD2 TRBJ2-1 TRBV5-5 TGTGCCAGCAGCACGTTTAGCGGGGGGGCTTGGAATGAGCAGTTCTTC CASSTFSGGAWNEQFF
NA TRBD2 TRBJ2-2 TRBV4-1 TGCGCCAGCAGCCAAGATTCGGCGGGGGGGTACACCGGGGAGCTGTTTTTT CASSQDSAGGYTGELFF
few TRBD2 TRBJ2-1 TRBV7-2 TGTGCCAGCAGCTTAGTGCGGCGGGGGGGCCGCAATGAGCAGTTCTTC CASSLVRRGGRNEQFF
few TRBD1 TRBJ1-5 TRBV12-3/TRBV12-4 TGTGCCAGCAGCCGACAGGGGCGCAATCAGCCCCAGCATTTT CASSRQGRNQPQHF
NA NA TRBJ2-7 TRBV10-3 TGTGCCATCAGTGACCCGGCCGGGGACTACGAGCAGTACTTC CAISDPAGDYEQYF
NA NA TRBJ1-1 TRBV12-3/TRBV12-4 TGTGCCAGCAGCGGGGTGGGCCCGCAAGCTTTCTTT CASSGVGPQAFF
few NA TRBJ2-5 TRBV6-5 TGTGCCAGCAGTTACTCGAGGACCCACCAAGAGACCCAGTACTTC CASSYSRTHQETQYF
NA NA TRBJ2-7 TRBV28 TGTGCCAGCAGGTTCAACAGACAGTACTACGAGCAGTACTTC CASRFNRQYYEQYF
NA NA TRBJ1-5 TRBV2 TGTGCCAGCAGAGAGGGTCAGCCCCAGCATTTT CASREGQPQHF
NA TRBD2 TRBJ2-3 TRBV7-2 TGTGCCAGCAGCTCCCCGACGCGGGGGGCGCAGTATTTT CASSSPTRGAQYF
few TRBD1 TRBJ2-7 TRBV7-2 TGTGCCAGCAGAGGACAGGGGCGCAACTACGAGCAGTACTTC CASRGQGRNYEQYF
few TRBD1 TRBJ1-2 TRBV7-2 TGTGCCAGCAGCTTACCCGTAAGGGACAGGGCTCGCTACACCTTC CASSLPVRDRARYTF
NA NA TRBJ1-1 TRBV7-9 TGTGCCAGCAGCTCGAGGACGGAGGCCTGGGGAGCTTTCTTT CASSSRTEAWGAFF
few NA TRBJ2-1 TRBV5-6 TGTGCCAGCAGCTTGATGATAGCGGAGGGGTACAATGAGCAGTTCTTC CASSLMIAEGYNEQFF
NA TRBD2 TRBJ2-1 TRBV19 TGTGCCAGTAGTATAGAGGTCGGGGGGATCAATGAGCAGTTCTTC CASSIEVGGINEQFF
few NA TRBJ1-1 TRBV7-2 TGTGCCAGCAAGCCAGGGGTTGCGACTGAAGCTTTCTTT CASKPGVATEAFF